This T cell receptor beta chain came from a study of early T cells in non-severe SARS-CoV-2 infection. About the research overall: Sequencing input comprised bulk RNA from unsorted whole blood; chain pairing was not available. The study's findings and limits: The matching step, a VDJdb search, favored anti-spike CD8 responses and missed private and CD4 specificities.

Unique molecular identifiers (one per individual cDNA molecule) were attached. TCRdb re-called the 5' RACE reads with MiXCR, one entry per CDR3 protein. The table has 50,000 to 70,000 distinct CDR3 sequences, approximately 12% seen once. A remark on this clonotype: Its antigen is undetermined.

There are 10 residues in the CDR3. Trimming stripped 2 bases from V and 8 bases from J, with 3 bases between. The germline gives CDR1 SQVTM, CDR2 ANQGSEA. This receptor was identified in an adult who was a healthcare worker with PCR-confirmed SARS-CoV-2 infection or an uninfected control (not recorded which). The sequenced sample was whole blood. The chain combines TRBV29-1 with TRBJ2-2; no clear D gene. The CDR3 here is CSVEHGELFF. CDR3 bases: TGCAGCGTTGAACATGGGGAGCTGTTTTTT.